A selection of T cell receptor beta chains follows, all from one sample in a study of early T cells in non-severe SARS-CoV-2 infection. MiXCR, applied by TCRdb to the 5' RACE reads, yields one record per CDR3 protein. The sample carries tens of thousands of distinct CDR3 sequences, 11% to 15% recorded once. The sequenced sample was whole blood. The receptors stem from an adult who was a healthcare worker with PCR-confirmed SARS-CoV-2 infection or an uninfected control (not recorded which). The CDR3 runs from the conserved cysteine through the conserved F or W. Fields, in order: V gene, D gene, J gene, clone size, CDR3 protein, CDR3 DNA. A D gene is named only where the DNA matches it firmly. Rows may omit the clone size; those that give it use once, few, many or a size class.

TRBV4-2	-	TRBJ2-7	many	CASSQSETGSSYEQYF	TGTGCCAGCAGCCAAAGCGAAACGGGATCCTCCTACGAGCAGTACTTC
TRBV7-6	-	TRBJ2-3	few	CASSPTGGVQADTQYF	TGTGCCAGCAGCCCCACCGGCGGGGTCCAGGCAGATACGCAGTATTTT
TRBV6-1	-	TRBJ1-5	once	CASSGGQMNQPQHF	TGTGCCAGCAGTGGTGGGCAGATGAATCAGCCCCAGCATTTT
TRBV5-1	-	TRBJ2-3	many	CASSLDSGIGTDTQYF	TGCGCCAGCAGCCTAGACTCCGGGATTGGCACAGATACGCAGTATTTT
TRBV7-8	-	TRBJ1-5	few	CASSLVGSNQPQHF	TGTGCCAGCAGCTTAGTTGGGAGCAATCAGCCCCAGCATTTT
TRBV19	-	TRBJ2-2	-	CASSPGRHGELFF	TGTGCCAGTAGCCCTGGTCGTCACGGGGAGCTGTTTTTT
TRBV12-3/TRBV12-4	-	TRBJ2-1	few	CASSYGRVVPFNEQFF	TGTGCCAGCAGTTACGGTAGGGTAGTCCCCTTCAATGAGCAGTTCTTC
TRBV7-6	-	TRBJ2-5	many	CASSFSSQRYGETQYF	TGTGCCAGCAGCTTCTCCTCCCAGCGATACGGGGAGACCCAGTACTTC
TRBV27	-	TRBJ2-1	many	CASSSQKGALFGNEQFF	TGTGCCAGCAGTTCTCAAAAAGGGGCTCTGTTCGGCAATGAGCAGTTCTTC
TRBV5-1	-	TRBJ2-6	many	CASSLGQGSGANVLTF	TGCGCCAGCAGCTTGGGTCAGGGCTCTGGGGCCAACGTCCTGACTTTC
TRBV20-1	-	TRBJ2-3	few	CSAVNWGGTDTQYF	TGCAGTGCTGTTAACTGGGGTGGGACAGATACGCAGTATTTT
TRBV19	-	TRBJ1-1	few	CASTFTGGTTEAFF	TGTGCCAGTACCTTCACAGGTGGGACCACTGAAGCTTTCTTT
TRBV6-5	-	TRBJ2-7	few	CASSLRQYSYEQYF	TGTGCCAGCAGTTTAAGACAGTACTCCTACGAGCAGTACTTC
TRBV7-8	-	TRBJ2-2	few	CASSLDLWELFF	TGTGCCAGCAGCCTGGACCTTTGGGAGCTGTTTTTT
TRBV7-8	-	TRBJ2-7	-	CATLTGGSYEQYF	TGTGCCACACTGACAGGCGGCTCCTACGAGCAGTACTTC